The rows below give T cell receptor beta chains drawn from one sample of a study of identical twins. MiXCR was run by TCRdb on the 5' RACE reads, yielding one entry per CDR3 protein. This sample carries some 500,000 distinct CDR3 sequences, approximately 15% of them seen once, and the ten largest clones take about 0.52%. These data are also associated with another study on yellow fever vaccine responses in identical twins.

Sequencing used CD4+ T cells sorted from blood. The receptors derive from a woman younger than 35 in good health. The CDR3 runs from the conserved cysteine through the conserved F or W. D genes are given only for firm matches. For some rows the clone size is stated as once, few or many, or as a class when expanded; others skip it.

V gene: TRBV7-8
J gene: TRBJ2-5
D gene: TRBD1
clone size: once
CDR3 protein: CASSQTGGEETQYF
CDR3 DNA: TGTGCCAGCAGCCAGACAGGGGGTGAGGAGACCCAGTACTTC

V gene: TRBV28
J gene: TRBJ2-7
D gene: NA
clone size: NA
CDR3 protein: CASSPGARRYEQYF
CDR3 DNA: TGTGCCAGCAGTCCTGGCGCCCGGCGCTACGAGCAGTACTTC

V gene: TRBV5-1
J gene: TRBJ2-7
D gene: NA
clone size: NA
CDR3 protein: CASSLGSGGGSYEQYF
CDR3 DNA: TGCGCCAGCAGCTTGGGATCCGGGGGAGGCTCCTACGAGCAGTACTTC

V gene: TRBV28
J gene: TRBJ2-1
D gene: NA
clone size: few
CDR3 protein: CASSSGALYNEQFF
CDR3 DNA: TGTGCCAGCAGTTCTGGGGCGCTGTACAATGAGCAGTTCTTC

V gene: TRBV7-2
J gene: TRBJ1-4
D gene: NA
clone size: NA
CDR3 protein: CASSSSGGEKLFF
CDR3 DNA: TGTGCCAGCAGCTCCTCTGGAGGTGAAAAACTGTTTTTT

V gene: TRBV28
J gene: TRBJ2-3
D gene: TRBD2
clone size: few
CDR3 protein: CASSLGSSGSTDTQYF
CDR3 DNA: TGTGCCAGCAGTTTGGGTTCTAGCGGGAGTACAGATACGCAGTATTTT

V gene: TRBV30
J gene: TRBJ2-2
D gene: NA
clone size: NA
CDR3 protein: CAWSILASRELFF
CDR3 DNA: TGTGCCTGGAGTATACTAGCTAGCAGGGAGCTGTTTTTT

V gene: TRBV20-1
J gene: TRBJ2-1
D gene: NA
clone size: NA
CDR3 protein: CSARQGTGQFF
CDR3 DNA: TGCAGTGCTAGACAGGGGACGGGGCAGTTCTTC

V gene: TRBV20-1
J gene: TRBJ2-3
D gene: NA
clone size: few
CDR3 protein: CSARDRRTNTDTQYF
CDR3 DNA: TGCAGTGCTAGAGATCGGCGGACCAACACAGATACGCAGTATTTT

V gene: TRBV19
J gene: TRBJ2-5
D gene: NA
clone size: few
CDR3 protein: CASSIDLPGQETQYF
CDR3 DNA: TGTGCCAGTAGTATCGACCTCCCGGGCCAAGAGACCCAGTACTTC

V gene: TRBV12-5
J gene: TRBJ2-1
D gene: NA
clone size: few
CDR3 protein: CASGRDHEQFF
CDR3 DNA: TGTGCTAGTGGTAGGGACCATGAGCAGTTCTTC

V gene: TRBV10-1
J gene: TRBJ2-7
D gene: NA
clone size: NA
CDR3 protein: CASSASGKGEQYF
CDR3 DNA: TGCGCCAGCAGTGCGAGCGGAAAGGGAGAGCAGTACTTC

V gene: TRBV20-1
J gene: TRBJ2-1
D gene: NA
clone size: few
CDR3 protein: CSARRTGYDNEQFF
CDR3 DNA: TGCAGTGCTAGGAGGACGGGCTACGACAATGAGCAGTTCTTC

V gene: TRBV20-1
J gene: TRBJ2-1
D gene: TRBD2
clone size: NA
CDR3 protein: CSAQRAGGGNEQFF
CDR3 DNA: TGCAGTGCTCAGAGAGCGGGAGGGGGTAATGAGCAGTTCTTC

V gene: TRBV12-3/TRBV12-4
J gene: TRBJ2-7
D gene: TRBD2
clone size: NA
CDR3 protein: CASSPGTSRSSYEQYF
CDR3 DNA: TGTGCCAGCAGTCCCGGGACTAGCCGATCATCCTACGAGCAGTACTTC

V gene: TRBV28
J gene: TRBJ2-1
D gene: TRBD1
clone size: few
CDR3 protein: CASSSSGQVNEQFF
CDR3 DNA: TGTGCCAGCAGTTCTTCCGGACAGGTCAATGAGCAGTTCTTC

V gene: TRBV20-1
J gene: TRBJ2-3
D gene: NA
clone size: few
CDR3 protein: CSALPDYTDTQYF
CDR3 DNA: TGCAGTGCCCTCCCGGACTACACAGATACGCAGTATTTT

V gene: TRBV21-1
J gene: TRBJ2-5
D gene: NA
clone size: NA
CDR3 protein: CASTAPGTSGRSVEETQYF
CDR3 DNA: TGTGCCAGCACCGCCCCCGGGACTAGCGGGAGGTCGGTGGAAGAGACCCAGTACTTC

V gene: TRBV11-2
J gene: TRBJ2-7
D gene: TRBD2
clone size: NA
CDR3 protein: CASSLGGTSWFAEQYF
CDR3 DNA: TGTGCCAGCAGCTTAGGGGGGACTAGCTGGTTCGCCGAGCAGTACTTC

V gene: TRBV5-5
J gene: TRBJ2-3
D gene: TRBD2
clone size: NA
CDR3 protein: CASSSGLAGGSDTQYF
CDR3 DNA: TGTGCCAGCAGCTCCGGACTAGCGGGGGGCTCAGATACGCAGTATTTT

V gene: TRBV20-1
J gene: TRBJ2-1
D gene: NA
clone size: NA
CDR3 protein: CSAPPGGTEQFF
CDR3 DNA: TGCAGTGCCCCTCCCGGGGGAACGGAGCAGTTCTTC

V gene: TRBV12-3/TRBV12-4
J gene: TRBJ2-1
D gene: TRBD2
clone size: few
CDR3 protein: CASSYPGLAGRYEQFF
CDR3 DNA: TGTGCCAGCAGTTATCCTGGACTAGCGGGGAGGTACGAGCAGTTCTTC

V gene: TRBV14
J gene: TRBJ2-1
D gene: NA
clone size: few
CDR3 protein: CASSQVIGVEQFF
CDR3 DNA: TGTGCCAGCAGCCAAGTTATTGGGGTTGAGCAGTTCTTC

V gene: TRBV6-5
J gene: TRBJ1-5
D gene: NA
clone size: NA
CDR3 protein: CASSYSIGGSQPQHF
CDR3 DNA: TGTGCCAGCAGTTACTCGATTGGGGGATCCCAGCCCCAGCATTTT

V gene: TRBV7-9
J gene: TRBJ1-3
D gene: NA
clone size: NA
CDR3 protein: CASSLGSLSGNTIYF
CDR3 DNA: TGTGCCAGCAGCTTAGGTAGCCTCTCTGGAAACACCATATATTTT

V gene: TRBV14
J gene: TRBJ2-3
D gene: TRBD2
clone size: few
CDR3 protein: CASSQVFSGGADTQYF
CDR3 DNA: TGTGCCAGCAGCCAAGTTTTCAGCGGGGGGGCAGATACGCAGTATTTT

V gene: TRBV20-1
J gene: TRBJ2-1
D gene: TRBD2
clone size: NA
CDR3 protein: CSASLPAGGSHEQFF
CDR3 DNA: TGCAGTGCTAGCCTGCCAGCGGGAGGGTCCCATGAGCAGTTCTTC

V gene: TRBV3-1
J gene: TRBJ2-1
D gene: NA
clone size: many
CDR3 protein: CASSHPPGRVYEQFF
CDR3 DNA: TGTGCCAGCAGCCACCCCCCCGGCAGGGTCTATGAGCAGTTCTTC

V gene: TRBV7-9
J gene: TRBJ2-5
D gene: NA
clone size: NA
CDR3 protein: CASSTGSEETLYF
CDR3 DNA: TGTGCCAGCAGCACGGGATCCGAAGAGACCCTGTACTTC